The rows below give T cell receptor beta chains drawn from one sample of a study of blood T cell repertoires in COVID-19. TCRdb keeps only in-frame clones here, not all; method: immunoSEQ multiplex PCR. The data contain about 110,000 clones, roughly 80% of them seen just once; the ten biggest clones take up 18%. What was sequenced was peripheral blood. Every receptor here comes from an older woman with acute or convalescent COVID-19. CDR3s include the opening cysteine and the closing phenylalanine or tryptophan. The D gene is left open where the match is weak. Where a row states a size, it is once, few, many or the class of an expanded clone; other rows omit it.

TRBV28	TRBD2	TRBJ2-7	.	CASSSGGKNYEQYF	TGTGCCAGCAGCTCGGGGGGGAAGAACTACGAGCAGTACTTC
TRBV6-5	.	TRBJ1-5	.	CASSYSTALNQPQHF	TGTGCCAGCAGTTACTCGACAGCCCTCAATCAGCCCCAGCATTTT
TRBV9	.	TRBJ1-3	.	CASSVGPHSSSGNTIYF	TGTGCCAGCAGCGTGGGCCCGCACTCGAGCTCTGGAAACACCATATATTTT
TRBV13	TRBD1	TRBJ2-5	many	CASSSRDREETQYF	TGTGCCAGCAGCTCCCGGGACAGGGAAGAGACCCAGTACTTC
TRBV19	.	TRBJ1-5	.	CASSIDRGMGQPQHF	TGTGCCAGTAGTATAGATCGGGGTATGGGTCAGCCCCAGCATTTT
TRBV7-9	.	TRBJ1-4	.	CASSLTGQNNEKLFF	TGTGCCAGCAGCTTAACCGGACAGAATAATGAAAAACTGTTTTTT
TRBV7-3	.	TRBJ2-5	.	CASSLSISGGETQYF	TGTGCCAGCAGCTTAAGTATTAGCGGAGGAGAGACCCAGTACTTC
TRBV2	.	TRBJ1-5	.	CASSINRGNQPQHF	TGTGCCAGCAGCATAAACAGGGGCAATCAGCCCCAGCATTTT
TRBV27	.	TRBJ1-1	.	CASSLASPHTEAFF	TGTGCCAGCAGCCTCGCTAGCCCACACACTGAAGCTTTCTTT
TRBV6-1	.	TRBJ1-1	once	CASSEDGNRAEAFF	TGTGCCAGCAGTGAAGACGGGAACCGCGCTGAAGCTTTCTTT
TRBV3-1/TRBV3-2	.	TRBJ1-2	.	CASSQSRGFYGYTF	TGTGCCAGCAGCCAAAGTCGGGGTTTCTATGGCTACACCTTC
TRBV10-3	TRBD1	TRBJ2-7	.	CAISRQGKTYEQYF	TGTGCCATCAGTCGACAGGGGAAGACCTACGAGCAGTACTTC
TRBV9	.	TRBJ2-2	few	CASTSYGELFF	TGTGCCAGCACCTCCTACGGGGAGCTGTTTTTT
TRBV28	.	TRBJ2-2	.	CASSLRSLTLVRSPWPGELFF	TGTGCCAGCAGTTTAAGGAGCCTCACCCTTGTACGGTCTCCCTGGCCCGGGGAGCTGTTTTTT
TRBV6-6	.	TRBJ1-4	.	CASSPQHNEKLFF	TGTGCCAGCAGCCCACAGCATAATGAAAAACTGTTTTTT